This T cell receptor (beta chain) came from a study of T-cell reconstitution after alpha-beta-depleted transplantation in children. In its sample, this clonotype was seen a few times. Its target is not known. General observations from the study: Surviving recipient T cells and thymic progenitors produced the high day-60 TCRbeta diversity seen in some patients. Expanded graft clones, several hundred of them, were reportedly the source of alpha-beta T cells about two months after transplant. Newly generated T cells supplied most T-cell counts and diversity one year post-transplant.

As it was prepared, the TCRbeta library received unique molecular identifiers. Each CDR3 protein is one row after TCRdb ran MiXCR on the PCR reads. There are approximately 270,000 distinct CDR3 sequences in the sample; approximately 24% occur only once, and 4% to 5.5% lies in the top ten. The germline gives CDR1 SGHAT, CDR2 FQNNGV. The CDR3 runs 15 residues. With 3 bases removed from V and 1 base from J, the gap between germline ends came to 12 bases. This specimen was PBMCs, mostly from graft donor cells, taken 360 days after TCRalphabeta/CD19-depleted stem cell transplant. The V gene is TRBV11-2, the J gene TRBJ1-1, with a tentative D call TRBD1 (5 bases). The origin of this receptor is a female patient aged 2-10 years who had a stem cell transplant for congenital amegakaryocytic thrombocytopenia, so the T cells may come from the graft donor. The CDR3 DNA is TGTGCCAGCAGCTTTACAGGACGGTCGAACACTGAAGCTTTCTTT. Encoded protein: CASSFTGRSNTEAFF.